The rows below give T cell receptor beta chains drawn from one sample of a study of blood T cell repertoires in COVID-19. The repertoire was sequenced with immunoSEQ multiplex PCR; TCRdb's copy has only in-frame clones and lacks some. The profile shows some 70,000 clones, 65% to 85% of them singletons. Sequencing input: peripheral blood. The origin of the receptors is a woman aged 60-70 years with acute or convalescent COVID-19. The CDR3 runs from the conserved cysteine through the conserved F or W. D genes are given only for firm matches. Clone size appears in some rows only: once, few, many, or a class for an expanded clone.

J gene,V gene,clone size,D gene,CDR3 protein,CDR3 DNA
TRBJ2-3,TRBV24-1,-,TRBD2,CATARGGAGTDTQYF,TGTGCCACCGCCCGGGGGGGGGCGGGTACAGATACGCAGTATTTT
TRBJ2-3,TRBV14,once,-,CASSQDRATDTQYF,TGTGCCAGCAGCCAAGACCGCGCCACAGATACGCAGTATTTT
TRBJ1-3,TRBV2,-,-,CASSSSGTIYF,TGTGCCAGCAGTTCCTCGGGCACCATATATTTT
TRBJ2-2,TRBV18,-,-,CASSPDSNTGELFF,TGTGCCAGCTCACCCGACAGTAACACCGGGGAGCTGTTTTTT
TRBJ1-1,TRBV7-9,-,-,CASSLITSWTEAFF,TGTGCCAGCAGCTTAATCACCAGTTGGACTGAAGCTTTCTTT
TRBJ2-1,TRBV2,-,-,CASSPPLGGGPEQFF,TGTGCCAGCAGTCCTCCCCTAGGCGGCGGCCCTGAGCAGTTCTTC
TRBJ1-2,TRBV6-5,-,-,CASSPPGNYGYTF,TGTGCCAGCAGTCCCCCAGGGAACTATGGCTACACCTTC
TRBJ1-2,TRBV5-4,-,-,CASSLPGAYGYTF,TGTGCCAGCAGTCTACCAGGGGCCTATGGCTACACCTTC
TRBJ2-3,TRBV28,few,-,CASSSTHTQYF,TGTGCCAGCAGTTCCACACATACGCAGTATTTT
TRBJ2-3,TRBV3-1/TRBV3-2,once,TRBD2,CASSQENWLAGANTDTQYF,TGTGCCAGCAGCCAAGAAAATTGGCTAGCGGGGGCCAACACAGATACGCAGTATTTT
TRBJ1-1,TRBV29-1,-,TRBD1,CSVAGTGGILTEAFF,TGCAGCGTTGCGGGGACAGGGGGCATCTTGACTGAAGCTTTCTTT
TRBJ2-7,TRBV6-5,-,TRBD1,CASRPPGQGYEQYF,TGTGCCAGCAGGCCCCCGGGACAGGGGTACGAGCAGTACTTC
TRBJ2-1,TRBV5-1,-,-,CASSLAGASYNEQFF,TGCGCCAGCAGCTTGGCAGGGGCCTCCTACAATGAGCAGTTCTTC
TRBJ2-5,TRBV29-1,-,-,CSVEGEKGRGETQYF,TGCAGCGTTGAAGGGGAAAAGGGTCGGGGAGAGACCCAGTACTTC